Sequencing of this T cell receptor (beta chain) was carried out in a study of OX40 agonist ivuxolimab in advanced cancers. Study as a whole: Patients enrolled in dose escalation were diagnosed with hepatocellular carcinoma, melanoma, renal cell or head and neck cancer.

The CDR3 totals 10 residues. CDR1 LNHDA and CDR2 SQIVND come from the germline V gene (reference sequence). V lost 3 bases to trimming and J lost 7 bases, with 1 base between them. Measured with immunoSEQ multiplex PCR; TCRdb has only the in-frame clones, and not every one. The table records about 81,000 clones, about 88% of them present only once. The chain employs TRBV19 and TRBJ1-5; D not resolved. The sequence derives from an adult with an advanced solid tumor such as melanoma, head and neck, liver or kidney cancer. The sample consisted of CD4+ or CD8+ T cells sorted from blood, taken in a trial of the OX40 agonist ivuxolimab. CDR3 coding DNA: TGTGCCAGTAGTATGCAGCCCCAGCATTTT. Its translation: CASSMQPQHF.